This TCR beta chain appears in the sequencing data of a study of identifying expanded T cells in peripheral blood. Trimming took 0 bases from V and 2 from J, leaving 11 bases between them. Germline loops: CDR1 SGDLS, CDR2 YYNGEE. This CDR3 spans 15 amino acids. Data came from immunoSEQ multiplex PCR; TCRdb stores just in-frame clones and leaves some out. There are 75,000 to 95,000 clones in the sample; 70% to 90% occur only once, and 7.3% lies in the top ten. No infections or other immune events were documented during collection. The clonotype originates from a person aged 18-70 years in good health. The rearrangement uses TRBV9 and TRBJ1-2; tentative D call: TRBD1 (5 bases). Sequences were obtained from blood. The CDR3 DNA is TGTGCCAGCAGCGTAGTGCCGGGGGGGAACTATGGCTACACCTTC. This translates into CASSVVPGGNYGYTF.